The clone carrying this T cell receptor beta chain has at least ten counts. The authors prepared the TCRbeta library with unique molecular identifiers. TCRdb used MiXCR to reprocess the PCR reads, holding one entry per CDR3 protein. The sample holds 250,000 to 300,000 distinct CDR3 sequences, more than 8% seen once. The sample is drawn from a study of T-cell reconstitution after alpha-beta-depleted transplantation in children. This CDR3 spans 17 amino acids. J gave up 1 base and V 5 bases, and 11 bases lay outside the gene matches. From germline, CDR1 is SQVTM and CDR2 ANQGSEA. This receptor was taken from a human donor who donated a stem cell graft to a child with SCID. The chain links TRBV29-1 to TRBJ2-1, with 10 bases lining up with TRBD2. This sample comprised PBMCs from the stem cell graft donor, obtained from the stem cell graft. CDR3 protein: CSVWLAGEERSYNEQFF. Here the CDR3 DNA reads TGCAGCGTTTGGCTAGCGGGGGAGGAGCGGTCCTACAATGAGCAGTTCTTC.